A selection of T cell receptor beta chains follows, all from one sample in a study of human T cells and chemical hapten exposure. One entry per CDR3 protein results from TCRdb running MiXCR on the RACE reads. In the table there are 130,000 or so distinct CDR3 sequences, approximately 9.5% of which are singletons. The sequenced sample was whole blood. Receptor source: a male donor in good health. Some clones in this sample may be carry-over from other donors' samples. CDR3s include the opening cysteine and the closing phenylalanine or tryptophan. A D gene is named only where the DNA matches it firmly. Clone size is shown for a subset of rows, as once, few, many or a class of expanded clone.

v_call,d_call,clone_size,j_call,cdr3_aa,cdr3_nt
TRBV7-6,-,-,TRBJ2-7,CASSLERGITYEQYF,TGTGCCAGCAGCTTAGAGAGGGGAATAACCTACGAGCAGTACTTC
TRBV15,-,-,TRBJ2-7,CATSGSTYEQYF,TGTGCCACCAGCGGGAGCACCTACGAGCAGTACTTC
TRBV11-2,TRBD1,few,TRBJ1-6,CASSPPGTGSPLHF,TGTGCCAGCAGCCCCCCTGGGACAGGGTCACCCCTCCACTTT
TRBV28,TRBD1,few,TRBJ2-7,CASISRGGQGGHEQYF,TGTGCCAGCATATCAAGGGGGGGACAGGGTGGCCACGAGCAGTACTTC
TRBV6-2/TRBV6-3,TRBD2,few,TRBJ2-2,CASRRKLAIGELFF,TGTGCCAGCAGGAGGAAACTAGCGATCGGGGAGCTGTTTTTT
TRBV27,TRBD2,many,TRBJ2-3,CASSQSSGRVTDTQYF,TGTGCCAGCAGCCAATCTAGCGGGAGGGTCACAGATACGCAGTATTTT
TRBV10-1,-,few,TRBJ2-1,CASSAGQSYNEQFF,TGCGCCAGCAGTGCGGGTCAGAGCTACAATGAGCAGTTCTTC
TRBV6-2/TRBV6-3,TRBD2,many,TRBJ2-3,CASSSPTGGFTDTQYF,TGTGCCAGCAGTTCCCCCACGGGAGGGTTCACAGATACGCAGTATTTT
TRBV5-5,-,many,TRBJ1-2,CASSLSPGQQGYGYTF,TGTGCCAGCAGCTTGTCACCGGGGCAGCAGGGCTATGGCTACACCTTC
TRBV7-9,-,many,TRBJ2-1,CASSLKGPNEQFF,TGTGCCAGCAGCTTAAAGGGTCCGAATGAGCAGTTCTTC
TRBV29-1,-,few,TRBJ2-1,CSPREGRCSYNEQFF,TGCAGCCCTAGGGAAGGCAGATGCTCCTACAATGAGCAGTTCTTC
TRBV2,-,many,TRBJ2-2,CASPAGTGELFF,TGTGCCAGCCCCGCGGGGACCGGGGAGCTGTTTTTT
TRBV6-2/TRBV6-3,-,few,TRBJ2-7,CASSDSDYEQYF,TGTGCCAGCAGTGACTCGGACTACGAGCAGTACTTC
TRBV2,TRBD1,-,TRBJ2-1,CASSGGQGPYNEQFF,TGTGCCAGCAGCGGGGGACAGGGCCCCTACAATGAGCAGTTCTTC
TRBV30,-,many,TRBJ1-5,CAWSDSNQPQHF,TGTGCCTGGAGCGATAGCAATCAGCCCCAGCATTTT
TRBV18,TRBD2,few,TRBJ2-3,CASSPSLAGASTDTQYF,TGTGCCAGCTCACCAAGTCTAGCGGGGGCTAGCACAGATACGCAGTATTTT
TRBV27,TRBD1,many,TRBJ1-2,CASSTTGGIDYGYTF,TGTGCCAGCAGTACTACAGGGGGCATCGACTATGGCTACACCTTC
TRBV20-1,-,-,TRBJ2-7,CSASVGDSYEQYF,TGCAGTGCTAGTGTCGGGGACTCCTACGAGCAGTACTTC
TRBV5-1,-,many,TRBJ1-1,CASSLGREVFF,TGCGCCAGCAGCTTAGGAAGGGAAGTTTTCTTT
TRBV7-2,-,few,TRBJ1-3,CASSGGAGRDTIYF,TGTGCCAGCAGCGGAGGTGCAGGGAGGGACACCATATATTTT
TRBV11-2,-,-,TRBJ2-1,CASSSPGAPRGGQFF,TGTGCCAGCAGCTCGCCGGGGGCTCCTCGGGGTGGGCAGTTCTTC
TRBV5-4,-,few,TRBJ1-6,CASSLRPGQLNSPLHF,TGTGCCAGCAGTCTAAGACCGGGACAATTGAATTCACCCCTCCACTTT
TRBV4-1,TRBD1,few,TRBJ2-7,CASSQGPGGYEQYF,TGCGCCAGCAGCCAAGGCCCAGGGGGCTACGAGCAGTACTTC
TRBV11-2,-,few,TRBJ1-4,CASSLEPGLNNEKLFF,TGTGCCAGCAGCTTAGAACCGGGACTTAATAATGAAAAACTGTTTTTT
TRBV3-1,-,-,TRBJ2-7,CASSLGPLQGEQYF,TGTGCCAGCAGCCTGGGGCCGCTACAGGGCGAGCAGTACTTC
TRBV27,-,many,TRBJ2-5,CASSPGVREETQYF,TGTGCCAGCAGTCCCGGAGTTCGGGAAGAGACCCAGTACTTC
TRBV5-4,TRBD1,-,TRBJ1-1,CASSLDRGAEAFF,TGTGCCAGCAGCTTGGACAGGGGGGCTGAAGCTTTCTTT
TRBV27,TRBD1,few,TRBJ2-5,CGTGVSATQYF,TGTGGGACAGGGGTTTCGGCGACCCAGTACTTC
TRBV5-1,-,many,TRBJ2-3,CASSRPTDTQYF,TGCGCCAGCAGCCGTCCAACAGATACGCAGTATTTT
TRBV11-2,-,many,TRBJ2-2,CASSSTTGFQIPNTGELFF,TGTGCCAGCAGCTCGACTACAGGGTTTCAGATACCGAACACCGGGGAGCTGTTTTTT
TRBV20-1,-,many,TRBJ1-1,CSATPQDSALPMNTEAFF,TGCAGTGCTACCCCTCAGGACAGTGCCCTTCCCATGAACACTGAAGCTTTCTTT
TRBV2,-,few,TRBJ2-6,CASSEVRAGANVLTF,TGTGCCAGCAGTGAAGTCCGGGCTGGGGCCAACGTCCTGACTTTC
TRBV25-1,-,few,TRBJ2-5,CASSRYSAKYF,TGTGCCAGCAGTAGGTATAGTGCTAAATACTTC
TRBV20-1,-,many,TRBJ1-5,CSARVQANQPQHF,TGCAGTGCTAGAGTTCAAGCAAATCAGCCCCAGCATTTT
TRBV5-1,TRBD1,many,TRBJ1-5,CASSEGQGANQPQHF,TGCGCCAGCAGCGAAGGACAGGGGGCGAATCAGCCCCAGCATTTT
TRBV27,-,-,TRBJ2-6,CASSTGFSGANVLTF,TGTGCCAGCAGTACGGGGTTCTCTGGGGCCAACGTCCTGACTTTC
TRBV29-1,-,few,TRBJ2-3,CSVVSKGGGPKDTQYF,TGTAGCGTTGTCAGTAAGGGGGGAGGGCCGAAAGATACGCAGTATTTT
TRBV27,-,few,TRBJ1-6,CASSLFMGVESPLHF,TGTGCCAGCAGTTTATTCATGGGGGTCGAGTCACCCCTCCACTTT
TRBV6-2/TRBV6-3,-,-,TRBJ2-7,CASSYYPVQGYSYEQYF,TGTGCCAGCAGTTACTACCCCGTACAGGGCTACTCCTACGAGCAGTACTTC
TRBV12-3/TRBV12-4,-,few,TRBJ1-2,CASSFRDYGYTF,TGTGCCAGCAGTTTTAGGGACTATGGCTACACCTTC
TRBV11-2,-,few,TRBJ1-4,CATGEEGGFNEKLFF,TGTGCCACCGGCGAGGAGGGGGGTTTTAATGAAAAACTGTTTTTT
TRBV28,TRBD2,-,TRBJ2-3,CASSTPREGSTDTQYF,TGTGCCAGCAGTACACCCCGGGAGGGAAGCACAGATACGCAGTATTTT
TRBV7-9,TRBD1,many,TRBJ2-5,CASSTPTGASRKTQYF,TGTGCCAGCAGCACACCGACAGGGGCCTCCAGGAAGACCCAGTACTTC
TRBV13,-,-,TRBJ1-2,CASSFTGTSEGYTF,TGTGCCAGCAGCTTCACCGGGACTTCGGAGGGCTACACCTTC
TRBV12-3/TRBV12-4,TRBD1,few,TRBJ2-7,CASSLRTGKQYF,TGTGCCAGCAGTTTAAGGACAGGGAAGCAGTACTTC
TRBV14,TRBD1,few,TRBJ2-1,CASSRDRGLYNEQFF,TGTGCCAGCAGCCGGGACAGGGGCCTATACAATGAGCAGTTCTTC
TRBV7-9,-,-,TRBJ1-6,CASSLVGDLHF,TGTGCCAGCAGCTTAGTGGGGGACCTCCACTTT
TRBV20-1,-,many,TRBJ1-1,CSAPPRGGDTEAFF,TGCAGTGCCCCACCCCGCGGGGGTGACACTGAAGCTTTCTTT
TRBV20-1,TRBD2,-,TRBJ2-3,CSAPGLAEFTDTQYF,TGCAGTGCGCCGGGACTAGCGGAGTTCACAGATACGCAGTATTTT
TRBV14,-,few,TRBJ2-7,CASSQSTSEQYF,TGTGCCAGCAGCCAATCGACCAGCGAGCAGTACTTC
TRBV29-1,-,few,TRBJ1-2,CSVEDEMGGYTF,TGCAGCGTTGAAGATGAAATGGGGGGCTACACCTTC